This entry lists 30 T cell receptor beta chains sequenced from one sample in a study of response to subunit inactivated influenza vaccine. Each CDR3 protein gets one entry after TCRdb re-called the RT-PCR reads with MiXCR. The sample includes 200,000 to 250,000 distinct CDR3 sequences, more than 9% of them seen just once. The sample here was non-naive T cells sorted from PBMCs, taken 14 to 15 days before vaccination. These receptor sequences come from a man aged 45 to 65 who received an inactivated influenza vaccine.

This clonotype was seen at least ten times. The V gene is TRBV5-1, the J gene TRBJ2-1; 8 nucleotides line up with TRBD2. This CDR3 is 13 amino acids long. The ends lost 2 bases at V and 6 bases at J; junction bases unmatched: 1. In germline, CDR1 is SGHRS, CDR2 YFSETQ. In DNA, the CDR3 is TGCGCCAGCAGCTTAGGGACTAGCAATGAGCAGTTCTTC. The encoded protein is CASSLGTSNEQFF.

The rearrangement links TRBV2 to TRBJ2-3, with 12 bases matching TRBD2. CDR3 size: 16 residues. The V gene end was trimmed by 3 bases and the J gene end by 6 bases; junction bases not matched to a gene: 7. Looked up from germline, CDR1 is SNHLY and CDR2 is FYNNEI. DNA for the CDR3: TGTGCCAGCAGTGATAATCGACTAGCGGGAGTGGATACGCAGTATTTT. Protein product: CASSDNRLAGVDTQYF.

This clonotype has only a few counts. The chain employs TRBV12-3 or TRBV12-4 and TRBJ2-6; D remains unclear. V lost 4 bases and J 2 bases, leaving 9 bases between the germline ends. The CDR3 loop spans 15 amino acids. CDR3 sequence (DNA): TGTGCCAGCAGTTGGACGCTGCCTGGGGCCAACGTCCTGACTTTC. Translating it yields CASSWTLPGANVLTF.

The rearrangement uses TRBV5-1 and TRBJ1-2, with TRBD1 matching 8 bases. After removal of 0 bases from V and 7 bases from J, the junction contained 5 bases not matched to a gene. The CDR3 runs to 14 residues. Germline V gene sequence: CDR1 SGHRS, CDR2 YFSETQ. This chain's CDR3 is CASSLGTGSVGYTF. In DNA, the CDR3 is TGCGCCAGCAGCTTGGGGACAGGGTCTGTTGGCTACACCTTC.

As concerns this clonotype: At one end the junction does not follow the germline gene, possibly because of a read error. V is TRBV20-1 and J is TRBJ2-7; D is perhaps TRBD2 (5 bases). The CDR3 contains 15 residues. Per germline, CDR1 DFQATT and CDR2 SNEGSKA (reference sequence). The CDR3 reads CSARDYRGRSYDQYF. The CDR3 DNA follows: TGCAGTGCTAGAGATTACCGGGGAAGGTCCTACGACCAGTACTTC.

This clonotype came up a few times. V gene TRBV3-1 combines with J gene TRBJ1-3; 10 bases fit TRBD1. There are 16 residues in the CDR3. CDR1 and CDR2 (germline): LGHDT, YNNKEL (reference sequence). V lost 8 bases to trimming and J lost 4 bases; unmatched junction nucleotides: 11. DNA of the CDR3: TGTGCCAGCGGCGGACAGGGGGAGGTCTCAGGAAACACCATATATTTT. Its protein is CASGGQGEVSGNTIYF.

This clonotype was seen a handful of times. The genes are TRBV7-2 and TRBJ2-5, with 8 bases identical to TRBD2. This CDR3 contains 14 residues. In germline, CDR1 is SGHTA, CDR2 FQGNSA. V lost 5 bases, J lost 1 base, and 3 bases stayed unmatched. The CDR3 is CASSARGGQETQYF. The DNA of the CDR3 is TGTGCCAGCAGCGCCCGGGGGGGCCAAGAGACCCAGTACTTC.

This clonotype was counted many times. The J gene is TRBJ2-1, the V gene TRBV12-3 or TRBV12-4, with a possible D match to TRBD1 (6 bases). CDR3 size: 12 residues. Trimming took 0 bases from V and 16 from J, leaving 13 bases between them. Written as DNA, the CDR3 is TGTGCCAGCAGTTTAGCGCAAGGACAGCTTTTCTTC. Its translation is CASSLAQGQLFF.

This clonotype occurred a few times. The chain uses TRBV28 and TRBJ2-7; D is unresolved. The germline V gene has CDR1 MDHEN and CDR2 SYDVKM. The V end was cut by 3 bases, the J end by 7 bases, with 10 bases between. CDR3 size: 12 residues. CDR3 in amino acids: CASSFPLGEQYF. The CDR3 DNA is TGTGCCAGCAGTTTCCCCCTGGGAGAGCAGTACTTC.

The chain carries TRBV7-2 and TRBJ2-7; weak D call: TRBD1 (6 bases). Per the germline V gene, CDR1 is SGHTA and CDR2 is FQGNSA. CDR3 length: 14 amino acids. With 5 bases removed from V and 7 bases from J, the gap between germline ends came to 18 bases. CDR3: CASSPVGAVGEQYF. As DNA, the CDR3 is TGTGCCAGCAGCCCCGTGGGGGCGGTGGGAGAGCAGTACTTC.

This clonotype was observed at least ten times. CDR3 in DNA: TGTGCCAGCAGCTTATCGGATTTGGAGGCAGCGGAGCAGTTCTTC. It encodes CASSLSDLEAAEQFF. This sequence joins TRBV11-2 and TRBJ2-1; TRBD2 might be the D (5 bases). CDR1 is SGHAT and CDR2 is FQNNGV in the germline V gene. Trimming took 2 bases from V and 10 from J, leaving 18 bases between them. The CDR3 consists of 15 residues.

This rearrangement joins TRBV28 to TRBJ2-3, with 9 positions matching TRBD1. The CDR3 is made up of 15 amino acids. Looked up from germline, CDR1 is MDHEN and CDR2 is SYDVKM. Losses at the gene ends were 6 bases for V and 5 bases for J; bases not matched to a gene: 9. The CDR3 region is CASSITGQGIDTQYF. In nucleotides, the CDR3 is TGTGCCAGCAGCATTACCGGACAGGGGATAGATACGCAGTATTTT.

The CDR3 loop is CASSRPGGETQYF. For the CDR3, the DNA is TGTGCCAGCAGCCGCCCGGGGGGGGAGACCCAGTACTTC. The J gene is TRBJ2-5, the V gene TRBV11-1, with TRBD2 matching 8 bases. CDR3 length: 13 amino acids. V gave up 5 bases and J gave up 5 bases; unmatched junction bases: 4. CDR1 is SGHAT and CDR2 is FQDESV in the germline V gene (reference sequence).

The chain recombines TRBV28 with TRBJ2-3; D unresolved. The germline V and J ends were trimmed by 6 bases and 2 bases, with 9 bases remaining between them. The germline V gene encodes CDR1 MDHEN and CDR2 SYDVKM. The CDR3 loop spans 13 amino acids. CDR3 region: CASRRRNTDTQYF. The CDR3 region has the DNA TGTGCCAGCAGAAGGCGGAACACAGATACGCAGTATTTT.

Only a few counts were recorded for this clonotype. This chain links TRBV7-9 with TRBJ1-1, with TRBD1 as a possible D gene (5 bases). Germline V gene lookup returns CDR1 SEHNR and CDR2 FQNEAQ (reference sequence). The CDR3 is made up of 14 amino acids. Trimming shortened V by 1 base and J by 2 bases, and 8 bases separated the two germline ends. In DNA, the CDR3 is TGTGCCAGCAGCTTAGGGGGCGACAACACTGAAGCTTTCTTT. It is translated as CASSLGGDNTEAFF.

In this sample, this clonotype turned up many times. The V call is TRBV25-1, the J call TRBJ1-1, with D unclear. The V gene's germline CDR1 is MGHDK and CDR2 SYGVNS. CDR3 size: 11 residues. The germline V and J ends were trimmed by 7 bases and 5 bases, with 8 bases remaining between them. The CDR3 sequence is CASTEGTEAFF. In DNA, the CDR3 is TGTGCCAGCACAGAAGGGACTGAAGCTTTCTTT.

The genes are TRBV20-1 and TRBJ1-1; D might be TRBD1 (5 bases). The ends were cut back, 4 bases at V and 3 bases at J, with 15 bases in the middle. CDR3 length equals 14 residues. The germline gives CDR1 DFQATT, CDR2 SNEGSKA (reference sequence). The CDR3 coding sequence is TGCAGTGCTATTCGTTACAGGCCTTACACTGAAGCTTTCTTT. Its translation: CSAIRYRPYTEAFF.

This clonotype was observed many times. The rearrangement uses TRBV3-1 and TRBJ1-6; D is undetermined. The CDR3 runs to 16 residues. Deletions cut 0 bases from V and 4 bases from J, with 10 bases between. CDR1 is LGHDT and CDR2 is YNNKEL in the germline V gene (reference sequence). CDR3 amino acids: CASSQDWAAYNSPLHF. The CDR3 region has the DNA TGTGCCAGCAGCCAAGACTGGGCCGCATATAATTCACCCCTCCACTTT. The variable domain in full, completed from reference TRBV3-1 and TRBJ1-6, reads DTAVSQTPKYLVTQMGNDKSIKCEQNLGHDTMYWYKQDSKKFLKIMFSYNNKELIINETVPNRFSPKSPDKAHLNLHINSLELGDSAVYFCASSQDWAAYNSPLHFGNGTRLTVT.

The rearrangement uses TRBV3-1 and TRBJ2-7; 7 nucleotides line up with TRBD1. V dropped 0 bases and J dropped 2; count of bases not matched to a gene: 7. Germline assignment: CDR1 LGHDT and CDR2 YNNKEL (reference sequence). This CDR3 contains 16 residues. The CDR3 DNA reads TGTGCCAGCAGCCAAGATCTTGGGACAGATCCCTACGAGCAGTACTTC. Its translation: CASSQDLGTDPYEQYF.

This clonotype was seen repeatedly, ten times or more. The V and J genes are TRBV28 and TRBJ2-1; D unresolved. CDR1 MDHEN and CDR2 SYDVKM come from the germline V gene. V dropped 5 bases and J dropped 2 bases, with 1 base sitting between them. The length of the CDR3 is 11 residues. CDR3 sequence (DNA): TGTGCCAGCAGTACCTACAATGAGCAGTTCTTC. This sequence encodes CASSTYNEQFF.

This rearrangement joins TRBV6-5 to TRBJ1-6; D is uncertain. Germline V gene lookup returns CDR1 MNHEY and CDR2 SVGAGI. The CDR3 is 16 residues long. V lost 2 bases to trimming and J lost 0 bases, with 8 bases between them. The CDR3 DNA is TGTGCCAGCAGTTACGGTGGGAGCTCCTATAATTCACCCCTCCACTTT. Translation gives CASSYGGSSYNSPLHF.

The chain joins TRBV10-3 to TRBJ2-1, with TRBD2 identical over 12 bases. The CDR3 contains 16 residues. Germline lookup yields CDR1 ENHRY and CDR2 SYGVKD. The junction had 12 bases not matched to a gene; V was cut back by 3 bases and J by 12 bases. CDR3 in amino acids: CAISENLAGGPGLQFF. CDR3 in DNA: TGTGCCATCAGTGAAAACCTAGCGGGAGGGCCAGGTTTGCAGTTCTTC.

Only a few counts were recorded for this clonotype. V gene TRBV10-3 combines with J gene TRBJ1-1, with D perhaps matching TRBD1 (5 bases). Germline V gene data show CDR1 as ENHRY and CDR2 as SYGVKD. V dropped 6 bases and J dropped 0 bases, with 8 bases sitting between them. This CDR3 has 13 amino acids. The CDR3 bases are TGTGCCATCAGGGCGACAGTGAACACTGAAGCTTTCTTT. Amino acid sequence: CAIRATVNTEAFF.

The chain is built from TRBV5-1 and TRBJ2-2, with D perhaps being TRBD1 or TRBD2 (5 bases each). CDR1 is SGHRS and CDR2 is YFSETQ in the germline V gene. V was trimmed by 5 bases and J by 3 bases, leaving 14 bases between them. The CDR3 has 15 residues. The CDR3 DNA reads as TGCGCCAGCAGTGTCACCGGGGCCTACACCGGGGAGCTGTTTTTT. Protein: CASSVTGAYTGELFF.

The chain links TRBV20-1 to TRBJ1-2; 10 bases are a match to TRBD1. The CDR3 length is 15 residues. Unmatched junction bases numbered 15, after V lost 6 bases and J lost 8 bases. Germline V gives CDR1 DFQATT, CDR2 SNEGSKA (reference sequence). In DNA, the CDR3 is TGCAGTGCCCAAATACGGGGACAGGGGATGTGGGGCTACACCTTC. This encodes CSAQIRGQGMWGYTF.

The CDR3: CASSYNSGGESYNEQFF. CDR3 bases: TGCGCCAGCAGCTACAATAGCGGGGGTGAGTCCTACAATGAGCAGTTCTTC. The chain has TRBV5-1 and TRBJ2-1; 9 bases fit TRBD2. The J segment lost 1 base and the V segment lost 3 bases, leaving 8 bases of the junction unmatched. Germline V gene lookup returns CDR1 SGHRS and CDR2 YFSETQ. The CDR3 runs 17 residues.

This clonotype appeared a few times. The chain combines TRBV12-3 or TRBV12-4 with TRBJ2-1, with 10 positions matching TRBD1. J gave up 4 bases and V 2 bases, and 5 bases lay outside the gene matches. This CDR3 has 16 residues. The CDR3 DNA is TGTGCCAGCAGTTTATTCCAGGGACAGGGGTACAATGAGCAGTTCTTC. Encoded protein: CASSLFQGQGYNEQFF.

The chain employs TRBV11-2 and TRBJ2-3, with 14 bases matching TRBD2. V lost 5 bases and J lost 4; bases outside the gene matches: 5. Germline V gene sequence: CDR1 SGHAT, CDR2 FQNNGV. The CDR3 is 16 residues long. The CDR3 DNA is TGTGCCAGCAGCCAGGGACTAGCGGGAGTTCCAGATACGCAGTATTTT. Amino acids: CASSQGLAGVPDTQYF.

This clonotype has more than one count but fewer than ten. The chain links TRBV5-1 to TRBJ2-1; tentatively, D is TRBD2 (7 bases). The CDR3 length is 15 residues. V was shortened by 0 bases and J by 1 base, with 8 bases between the two germline ends. In germline, CDR1 is SGHRS, CDR2 YFSETQ. The CDR3 loop is CASSLEGGSYNEQFF. The CDR3 DNA reads TGCGCCAGCAGCTTGGAGGGGGGGTCCTACAATGAGCAGTTCTTC.

The chain has TRBV7-2 and TRBJ2-5; D is possibly TRBD2 (5 bases). Trimming cost V 2 bases and J 5 bases, with 12 bases left between them. In germline, CDR1 is SGHTA, CDR2 FQGNSA. This CDR3 region has 14 residues. CDR3 sequence reads: CASSLRGRGETQYF. The CDR3 bases are TGTGCCAGCAGCTTACGAGGAAGAGGGGAGACCCAGTACTTC.